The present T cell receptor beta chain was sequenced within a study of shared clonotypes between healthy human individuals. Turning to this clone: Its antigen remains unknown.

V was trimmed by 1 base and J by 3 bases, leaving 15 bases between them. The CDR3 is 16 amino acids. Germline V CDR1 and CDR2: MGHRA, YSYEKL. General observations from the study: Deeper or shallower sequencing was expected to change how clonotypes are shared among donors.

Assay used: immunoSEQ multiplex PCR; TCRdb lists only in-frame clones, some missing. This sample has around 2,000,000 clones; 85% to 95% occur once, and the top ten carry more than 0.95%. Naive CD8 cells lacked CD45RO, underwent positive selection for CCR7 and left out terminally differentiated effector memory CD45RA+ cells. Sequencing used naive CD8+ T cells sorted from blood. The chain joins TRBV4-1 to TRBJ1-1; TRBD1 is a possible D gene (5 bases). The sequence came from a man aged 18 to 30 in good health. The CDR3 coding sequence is TGCGCCAGCAGCCAAGTTACGGGGAGAGGGGACACTGAAGCTTTCTTT. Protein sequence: CASSQVTGRGDTEAFF.